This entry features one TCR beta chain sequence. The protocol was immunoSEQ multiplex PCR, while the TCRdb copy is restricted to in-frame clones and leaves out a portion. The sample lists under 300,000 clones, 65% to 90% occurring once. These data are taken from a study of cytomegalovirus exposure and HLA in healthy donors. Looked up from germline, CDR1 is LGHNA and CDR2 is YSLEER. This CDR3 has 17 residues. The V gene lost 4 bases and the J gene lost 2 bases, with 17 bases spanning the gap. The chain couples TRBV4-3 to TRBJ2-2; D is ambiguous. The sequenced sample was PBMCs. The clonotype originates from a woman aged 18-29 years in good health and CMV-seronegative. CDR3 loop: CASSPPPGRANTGELFF. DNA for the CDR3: TGCGCCAGCAGCCCTCCCCCGGGTCGCGCTAACACCGGGGAGCTGTTTTTT.